These 8 T cell receptor beta chains came from one sample sequenced in a study of identical twins. A single record per CDR3 protein comes from TCRdb applying MiXCR to the 5' RACE reads. The data contain hundreds of thousands of distinct CDR3 sequences, 15% to 20% of them singletons. Separately, the same data were catalogued under a study of T cells expressing NK-cell markers.

The sequencing sample was made of PBMCs. These receptors all stem from a woman under 30 in good health.

V and J are TRBV6-2 or TRBV6-3 and TRBJ2-1; 11 nucleotides line up with TRBD2. Germline CDR1 reads MNHEY; CDR2 reads SVGEGT. The CDR3 has 16 amino acids. V shed 6 bases, J shed 14 bases, and the junction held 18 bases outside the gene matches. The CDR3 reads CASRATSGRIVGIKFF. DNA of the CDR3: TGTGCCAGCAGAGCCACTAGCGGGAGAATCGTCGGTATAAAGTTCTTC.

In this sample, this clonotype turned up a few times. The chain has TRBV10-3 and TRBJ2-1; perhaps TRBD2 as D (6 bases). Germline V gives CDR1 ENHRY, CDR2 SYGVKD. The CDR3 length is 16 residues. With 3 bases removed from V and 5 bases from J, the gap between germline ends came to 17 bases. CDR3 bases: TGTGCCATCAGTGATAACCGGGACTCCAGGAACAATGAGCAGTTCTTC. It codes for CAISDNRDSRNNEQFF.

This clonotype was counted a few times. This chain links TRBV28 with TRBJ2-1; D unresolved. The CDR3 totals 14 residues. V was pared by 6 bases and J by 5 bases, with 14 bases between. Germline values: CDR1 MDHEN, CDR2 SYDVKM. CDR3 amino acids: CASRTEQLDNEQFF. CDR3 in DNA: TGTGCCAGCAGAACAGAACAGCTTGACAATGAGCAGTTCTTC.

The chain is built from TRBV6-1 and TRBJ2-1, with TRBD2 matching over 11 bases. The CDR3 totals 14 residues. Germline V gives CDR1 MNHNS, CDR2 SASEGT. V lost 6 bases, J lost 9 bases, and 7 bases stayed unmatched. The CDR3 DNA reads TGTGCCAGCAGGCGACTAGCGGGGCCCATTGAGCAGTTCTTC. Translation: CASRRLAGPIEQFF.

This clonotype was recorded a few times. This chain connects TRBV12-3 or TRBV12-4 to TRBJ2-5; D possibly corresponds to TRBD2 (5 bases). The CDR3 runs to 11 residues. The V end lost 6 bases, the J end lost 5 bases, and 7 bases lay between the germline ends. In DNA, the CDR3 is TGTGCCAGCAGGAGGAGGGAGACCCAGTACTTC. Its translation is CASRRRETQYF.

The genes are TRBV5-1 and TRBJ2-1, with 13 positions matching TRBD2. Germline trimming cut 4 bases from V and 2 bases from J; bases unmatched to any gene: 6. The CDR3 is 17 residues long. Germline assignment: CDR1 SGHRS and CDR2 YFSETQ. CDR3 region: CASSTELAGGPYNEQFF. CDR3 DNA: TGCGCCAGCAGCACCGAACTAGCGGGAGGGCCCTACAATGAGCAGTTCTTC.

Ten or more counts support this clonotype. V usage is TRBV7-2 and J usage is TRBJ2-1; possibly TRBD1 or TRBD2 for D (6 bases each). V lost 2 bases and J lost 12, with 14 bases in between. Germline loops: CDR1 SGHTA, CDR2 FQGNSA. The length of the CDR3 is 13 residues. DNA for the CDR3: TGTGCCAGCAGCTTAAACGCTCCGGGGGCGCAGTTCTTC. Its translation is CASSLNAPGAQFF.

This clonotype was seen a handful of times. The chain couples TRBV9 to TRBJ2-7, with TRBD2 matching 7 bases. Germline V lookup: CDR1 SGDLS, CDR2 YYNGEE. This CDR3 is built from 18 residues. V trimming: 3 bases; J trimming: 0 bases; junction bases outside the gene matches: 15. The CDR3 bases are TGTGCCAGCAGCGCAGCCCCGGGGGGACCTACTACCTCCTACGAGCAGTACTTC. It codes for CASSAAPGGPTTSYEQYF.